This is a list of T cell receptor beta chains from one sample in a study of Graves' ophthalmopathy and Graves' hyperthyroidism. TCRdb independently ran MiXCR on the multiplex PCR reads; one entry per CDR3 protein. The sample holds 650,000 to 900,000 distinct CDR3 sequences; approximately 40% are singletons and the top ten take roughly 45%. Specimen: peripheral blood. These receptors all stem from an adult man with Graves' ophthalmopathy. CDR3s include the opening cysteine and the closing phenylalanine or tryptophan. Each record gives: clone size, D gene, J gene, V gene, CDR3 length, CDR3 DNA, CDR3 protein. A D gene is named only where the DNA matches it firmly. Clone size, where shown, is once, few, many, or a class for clones that have expanded.

size: .; D: .; J: TRBJ1-4; V: TRBV7-9; length: 14; DNA: TGTGCCAGCAGCTTAGCCGTGTTTGGGGAAAAACTGTTTTTT; CDR3: CASSLAVFGEKLFF
size: .; D: .; J: TRBJ1-2; V: TRBV2; length: 14; DNA: TGTGCCAGCAGTTATTCACGGGGACCCTATGGCTACACCTTC; CDR3: CASSYSRGPYGYTF
size: .; D: TRBD1; J: TRBJ2-3; V: TRBV5-1; length: 15; DNA: TGCGCCAGCAGCCCCGGGACAGACAGCACAGATACGCAGTATTTT; CDR3: CASSPGTDSTDTQYF
size: once; D: TRBD1; J: TRBJ2-7; V: TRBV11-1; length: 16; DNA: TGTGCCAGCAGCTTAGCAGGCGGGACAGGGGGCAACGAGCAGTACTTC; CDR3: CASSLAGGTGGNEQYF
size: .; D: TRBD1; J: TRBJ2-7; V: TRBV7-2; length: 15; DNA: TGTGCCAGCAGGCCGGGACAGGGATCGGCCTACGAGCAGTACTTC; CDR3: CASRPGQGSAYEQYF
size: few; D: TRBD1; J: TRBJ2-7; V: TRBV7-2; length: 15; DNA: TGTGCCAGCAGTTTTGGGACAGGGGGCTCCTACGAGCAGTACTTC; CDR3: CASSFGTGGSYEQYF
size: .; D: .; J: TRBJ1-1; V: TRBV15; length: 17; DNA: TGTGCCACCAGCAGAGATAACAACAGGGTAGTGAACACTGAAGCTTTCTTT; CDR3: CATSRDNNRVVNTEAFF
size: .; D: .; J: TRBJ2-7; V: TRBV11-2; length: 14; DNA: TGTGCCAGCAGCTTAACGACAGACAAATACGAGCAGTACTTC; CDR3: CASSLTTDKYEQYF
size: .; D: .; J: TRBJ1-1; V: TRBV4-1; length: 15; DNA: TGCGCCAGCAGCCAAGACGCGGGTTCTGGGACTGAAGCTTTCTTT; CDR3: CASSQDAGSGTEAFF
size: few; D: .; J: TRBJ2-7; V: TRBV12-3/TRBV12-4; length: 13; DNA: TGTGCCAGCAGTTTACGGAACCCTTACGAGCAGTACTTC; CDR3: CASSLRNPYEQYF
size: .; D: TRBD1; J: TRBJ1-2; V: TRBV2; length: 14; DNA: TGTGCCAGCTCACGGGGACAGGCGGTCAATGGCTACACCTTC; CDR3: CASSRGQAVNGYTF
size: many; D: TRBD1; J: TRBJ1-2; V: TRBV7-9; length: 14; DNA: TGTGCCAGCAGCCCCTCGGACAGGGACTATGGCTACACCTTC; CDR3: CASSPSDRDYGYTF
size: .; D: TRBD1; J: TRBJ1-5; V: TRBV9; length: 13; DNA: TGTGCCAGCGTGGGGACAGTCAATCAGCCCCAGCATTTT; CDR3: CASVGTVNQPQHF
size: .; D: .; J: TRBJ1-6; V: TRBV11-2; length: 19; DNA: TGTGCCAGCAGCCAATACCTGCCCGGACGGATAGGCACCGATTCACCCCTCCACTTT; CDR3: CASSQYLPGRIGTDSPLHF
size: .; D: TRBD2; J: TRBJ2-7; V: TRBV20-1; length: 16; DNA: TGCAGTGCTAGCCGGACTAGCGGGGGCCAGACGGTCGAGCAGTACTTC; CDR3: CSASRTSGGQTVEQYF
size: many; D: .; J: TRBJ1-4; V: TRBV2; length: 14; DNA: TGTGCCAGCAGTGAATCAGGGGCCTCTGAAAAACTGTTTTTT; CDR3: CASSESGASEKLFF
size: .; D: .; J: TRBJ1-5; V: TRBV24-1; length: 14; DNA: TGTGCCAGCTCACCAGGGACCAAAAATCAGCCCCAGCATTTT; CDR3: CASSPGTKNQPQHF
size: many; D: TRBD1; J: TRBJ1-2; V: TRBV12-3/TRBV12-4; length: 14; DNA: TGTGCCAGCAGCCGAAGCCCAGGGGGGTATGGCTACACCTTC; CDR3: CASSRSPGGYGYTF
size: .; D: .; J: TRBJ2-2; V: TRBV6-1; length: 14; DNA: TGTGCCAGCAGTGAAGTGTTGTTCACCGGGGAGCTGTTTTTT; CDR3: CASSEVLFTGELFF
size: .; D: .; J: TRBJ1-5; V: TRBV6-5; length: 14; DNA: TGTGCCAGCAGCCGCTCACAGGGCAATCAGCCCCAGCATTTT; CDR3: CASSRSQGNQPQHF
size: .; D: TRBD1; J: TRBJ1-2; V: TRBV29-1; length: 14; DNA: TGCAGCGTTGGGCTGGGACAGGGGGCCGACGGCTACACCTTC; CDR3: CSVGLGQGADGYTF
size: many; D: TRBD1; J: TRBJ1-2; V: TRBV25-1; length: 14; DNA: TGTGCCAGCAGTGACCTGACAGGGGGCTATGGCTACACCTTC; CDR3: CASSDLTGGYGYTF
size: many; D: .; J: TRBJ2-5; V: TRBV2; length: 11; DNA: TGTGCCAGCAGACAGACTGAGACCCAGTACTTC; CDR3: CASRQTETQYF
size: .; D: TRBD1; J: TRBJ1-1; V: TRBV20-1; length: 12; DNA: TGCAGTGCTAAGGCAGGGGGCCATAGAGCTTTCTTT; CDR3: CSAKAGGHRAFF
size: many; D: .; J: TRBJ1-5; V: TRBV7-9; length: 16; DNA: TGTGCCAGCAGCTTAGTTAAGATGGGGAGCAATCAGCCCCAGCATTTT; CDR3: CASSLVKMGSNQPQHF
size: few; D: .; J: TRBJ1-6; V: TRBV19; length: 14; DNA: TGTGCCAGTAGAAGGGGCGCCGATAATTCACCCCTCCACTTT; CDR3: CASRRGADNSPLHF
size: many; D: .; J: TRBJ1-1; V: TRBV2; length: 12; DNA: TGTGCCACCCCGATTGTGAACACTGAAGCTTTCTTT; CDR3: CATPIVNTEAFF
size: .; D: .; J: TRBJ1-5; V: TRBV10-3; length: 17; DNA: TGTGCCATCAGTGAGTCGACCGGGGCGTCGGACAATCAGCCCCAGCATTTT; CDR3: CAISESTGASDNQPQHF
size: many; D: .; J: TRBJ1-3; V: TRBV10-3; length: 15; DNA: TGTGCCATCAGTGGAACCGATAGCTCTGGAAACACCATATATTTT; CDR3: CAISGTDSSGNTIYF
size: .; D: .; J: TRBJ1-4; V: TRBV20-1; length: 13; DNA: TGCAGTGGGGGCTTTGGTCAGGGTGAAAAACTGTTTTTT; CDR3: CSGGFGQGEKLFF